One sample yielded the 5 T cell receptor beta chains listed below, sequenced in a study of T cell changes during pregnancy in multiple sclerosis. The protocol was immunoSEQ multiplex PCR, while the TCRdb copy is restricted to in-frame clones and leaves out a portion. The sample consists of 57,000 or so clones, less than 95% of them appearing once. Sample: peripheral blood, taken in the third trimester of pregnancy. The receptors come from a female donor in good health, enrolled as a control in a pregnancy study.

V and J are TRBV7-6 and TRBJ2-5; 10 bases map to TRBD2. The CDR3 is 15 amino acids. V was clipped by 5 bases and J by 1 base; unmatched bases: 4. Germline V CDR1 and CDR2: SGHVS, FNYEAQ. The CDR3 reads CASSPRTSGQETQYF. CDR3 DNA: TGTGCCAGCAGCCCCCGGACTAGCGGCCAAGAGACCCAGTACTTC.

The rearrangement links TRBV6-6 to TRBJ1-2, with D unresolved. Deletions cut 0 bases from V and 0 bases from J, with 8 bases between. Germline V gene data show CDR1 as MNHNY and CDR2 as SVGAGI (reference sequence). This CDR3 region has 15 residues. The CDR3 nucleotides are TGTGCCAGCAGTTACTCGGCAGGCGCTAACTATGGCTACACCTTC. Translation: CASSYSAGANYGYTF.

This clone came up a few times. The genes are TRBV5-4 and TRBJ2-7, with TRBD1 identical over 8 bases. The germline V gene encodes CDR1 SGHNT and CDR2 YYREEE (reference sequence). The CDR3 is made up of 15 amino acids. The J segment lost 0 bases and the V segment lost 4 bases, leaving 6 bases of the junction unmatched. In DNA, the CDR3 is TGTGCCAGCAGCCAAGGACAGGGAATCTCCTACGAGCAGTACTTC. Protein product: CASSQGQGISYEQYF.

The chain is built from TRBV10-1 and TRBJ1-1; possibly TRBD1 for D (5 bases). The V gene lost 3 bases and the J gene lost 4 bases, with 9 bases spanning the gap. This CDR3 region has 13 residues. CDR1 is WNHNN, CDR2 SYGVQD, per germline (reference sequence). The chain's CDR3 is CASSDRGSTEAFF. The CDR3 DNA sequence: TGCGCCAGCAGTGATAGGGGATCCACTGAAGCTTTCTTT.

This chain connects TRBV5-1 to TRBJ1-2; TRBD1 matches at 8 bases. In germline, CDR1 is SGHRS, CDR2 YFSETQ. J lost 4 bases, V lost 4 bases, and 6 bases had no gene match. This CDR3 comprises 14 residues. CDR3 nucleotide sequence: TGCGCCAGCAGCCTGGACAGGGAATTCTATGGCTACACCTTC. Protein: CASSLDREFYGYTF. Looking up the rest from reference TRBV5-1 and TRBJ1-2 gives the full variable domain: KAGVTQTPRYLIKTRGQQVTLSCSPISGHRSVSWYQQTPGQGLQFLFEYFSETQRNKGNFPGRFSGRQFSNSRSEMNVSTLELGDSALYLCASSLDREFYGYTFGSGTRLTVV.